This T cell receptor beta chain came from a study of T cells of healthy individuals. TCRdb fed the 5' RACE reads into MiXCR, producing one record per CDR3 protein. Among just over 40,000 distinct CDR3 sequences listed, about 5% were seen once. The sample holds a few counts of this clonotype. Losses at the gene ends were 8 bases for V and 3 bases for J; bases not matched to a gene: 12. The CDR3 contains 15 residues. V is TRBV12-3 or TRBV12-4 and J is TRBJ1-2; 7 bases match TRBD1. The sequence was obtained from a human donor in good health. CDR3 nucleotide sequence: TGTGCCAGCGGTAGGCGCGGACAGGAACACTATGGCTACACCTTC. This gives the protein CASGRRGQEHYGYTF.